The rows below give T cell receptor beta chains drawn from one sample of a study of T cell clonotyping in hematopoietic cell transplantation. Method: immunoSEQ multiplex PCR; TCRdb's copy keeps in-frame clones and lacks some. The table has about 16,000 clones, approximately 61% seen once; the top ten hold approximately 12%. Sequencing was performed on PBMCs, taken 30 days after allogeneic stem cell transplant. All receptors come from a male patient in his fifties who had an allogeneic stem cell transplant from an unrelated donor, so T cells may come from the graft donor. Some clones in this sample may be carry-over from other donors' samples. Both conserved end residues are part of each CDR3. Clone size is given for some rows only: seen once, a few or many times, or a class if the clone is expanded.

TRBJ1-1	TRBV5-6	NA	CASSLDLGVSTEAFF
TRBJ2-7	TRBV4-3	NA	CASSQDKGPYEQYF
TRBJ1-1	TRBV30	NA	CAWRGVDRGPEAFF
TRBJ1-1	TRBV2	few	CASKSAGNTEAFF
TRBJ2-3	TRBV30	NA	CAWYRASGTDTQYF
TRBJ1-5	TRBV30	NA	CAWSWGGRTGNQPQHF
TRBJ2-5	TRBV28	NA	CASSGGQEPIETQYF
TRBJ2-3	TRBV4-2	NA	CASSQEGGISTDTQYF
TRBJ1-4	TRBV5-1	few	CASKGDNEKLFF
TRBJ1-6	TRBV30	NA	CAWNTEPSYNSPLHF
TRBJ1-2	TRBV30	NA	CAWRPDKNYGYTF
TRBJ1-4	TRBV4-1	NA	CASSPLQQPNEKLFF
TRBJ1-6	TRBV19	few	CASSPPGLYSPLHF
TRBJ2-7	TRBV28	medium-sized	CASSVGQGYEQYF
TRBJ1-2	TRBV6-5	once	CASRKLRDSYGYTF
TRBJ2-1	TRBV10-3	NA	CAISEAGTSEYNEQFF
TRBJ2-2	TRBV10-3	NA	CAINGQANTGELFF
TRBJ2-2	TRBV2	NA	CASSFLHGRSGGELFF
TRBJ1-2	TRBV14	NA	CASSPTLILGYTF
TRBJ2-3	TRBV14	NA	CASSQVVGQVTPFPQYF
TRBJ1-1	TRBV25-1	NA	CASTAGNTEAFF
TRBJ2-1	TRBV29-1	NA	CSVCKDRDNEQFF
TRBJ2-1	TRBV6-5	NA	CASSYSASGGPNEQFF